These 24 T cell receptor beta chains came from one sample sequenced in a study of cytomegalovirus exposure and HLA in healthy donors. The PCR used 60 Vbeta and 13 Jbeta primers. Here immunoSEQ multiplex PCR was the method, and the copy in TCRdb shows in-frame clones only, minus some. Altogether 95,000 to 150,000 clones are present, approximately 65% being singletons, with the ten largest covering over 1.5%. Sequencing used PBMCs. The receptor source for this set is a man aged 18 to 29 in good health and CMV-seronegative.

The chain uses TRBV15 and TRBJ2-7, with D uncertain. V was shortened by 5 bases and J by 2 bases, with 13 bases between the two germline ends. From germline, CDR1 is LNHNV and CDR2 YYDKDF (reference sequence). The CDR3 contains 14 residues. The CDR3 here is CATSVFHGTYEQYF. The CDR3 nucleotides are TGTGCCACCAGCGTTTTCCATGGCACCTACGAGCAGTACTTC.

This clone was seen a few times. The chain uses TRBV7-7 and TRBJ2-1; 7 bases are shared with TRBD2. The CDR3 length is 16 residues. With 5 bases clipped from V and 6 bases from J, the junction kept 13 bases outside the gene matches. Germline CDR1 SSHAT, CDR2 FNYEAQ (reference sequence). The CDR3 region is CASSPLLASGGNEQFF. The CDR3 DNA follows: TGTGCCAGCAGCCCCTTACTAGCGTCAGGTGGCAATGAGCAGTTCTTC.

This chain uses TRBV19 with TRBJ2-1; 7 bases are shared with TRBD2. Losses at the gene ends were 0 bases for V and 6 bases for J; bases not matched to a gene: 5. This CDR3 is 15 amino acids long. From germline, CDR1 is LNHDA and CDR2 SQIVND (reference sequence). The CDR3 protein is CASSIDRLASNEQFF. The DNA of the CDR3 is TGTGCCAGTAGTATAGATAGACTAGCAAGCAATGAGCAGTTCTTC.

The chain uses TRBV7-9 and TRBJ1-5; the D gene is possibly TRBD1 (5 bases). Germline V lookup: CDR1 SEHNR, CDR2 FQNEAQ (reference sequence). CDR3 length equals 13 residues. Trimming took off 5 bases at V and 4 bases at J, with 9 bases between the two ends. CDR3: CASSPGGNQPQHF. The DNA for the CDR3 is TGTGCCAGCAGCCCGGGGGGGAATCAGCCCCAGCATTTT.

The chain employs TRBV27 and TRBJ1-1; D ambiguous. The germline V gene encodes CDR1 MNHEY and CDR2 SMNVEV (reference sequence). This CDR3 spans 11 amino acids. The V end was cut by 4 bases, the J end by 7 bases, with 7 bases between. The CDR3 DNA follows: TGTGCCAGCAGTTCCGCGGTTGAAGCTTTCTTT. Translating it yields CASSSAVEAFF.

The V gene is TRBV25-1, the J gene TRBJ2-2; D remains ambiguous. CDR1 and CDR2 (germline): MGHDK, SYGVNS. This CDR3 is built from 14 residues. The V and J ends lost 4 bases and 0 bases respectively, with 6 bases between them. CDR3 nucleotides: TGTGCCAGCAGTGGTTATGCGAACACCGGGGAGCTGTTTTTT. Protein product: CASSGYANTGELFF. The entire variable domain, with the rest obtained from reference TRBV25-1 and TRBJ2-2, is as follows: EADIYQTPRYLVIGTGKKITLECSQTMGHDKMYWYQQDPGMELHLIHYSYGVNSTEKGDLSSESTVSRIRTEHFPLTLESARPSHTSQYLCASSGYANTGELFFGEGSRLTVL.

V is TRBV7-6 and J is TRBJ2-1, with 11 bases identical to TRBD1. This CDR3 is 15 amino acids long. Germline-derived CDR1 and CDR2 are SGHVS and FNYEAQ. The V segment lost 4 bases and the J segment 5 bases; nucleotides outside the gene matches: 4. This CDR3 reads CASSSGQGADNEQFF. The CDR3 nucleotides read TGTGCCAGCAGCTCCGGACAGGGGGCCGACAATGAGCAGTTCTTC.

This clone was observed a few times. The chain recombines TRBV19 with TRBJ2-4; 12 bases match TRBD1. Germline assignment: CDR1 LNHDA and CDR2 SQIVND (reference sequence). The ends lost 4 bases at V and 2 bases at J; junction bases unmatched: 9. The CDR3 contains 18 residues. The CDR3 sequence is CASSRGTGGELTKNIQYF. The CDR3 DNA sequence: TGTGCCAGTAGTAGGGGGACAGGGGGCGAATTAACCAAAAACATTCAGTACTTC.

This chain uses TRBV6-5 with TRBJ2-2, with D perhaps matching TRBD2 (5 bases). V lost 6 bases and J lost 6, with 8 bases in between. Germline loops: CDR1 MNHEY, CDR2 SVGAGI. The CDR3 contains 12 residues. The CDR3 loop is CASRGAAGELFF. CDR3 sequence (DNA): TGTGCCAGCAGGGGAGCGGCCGGGGAGCTGTTTTTT.

This clone was counted a few times. Here the CDR3 DNA reads TGCAGTGCCTTTGTGGATACGCAGTATTTT. Amino acid sequence: CSAFVDTQYF. The chain carries TRBV20-1 and TRBJ2-3; D is undetermined. From germline, CDR1 is DFQATT and CDR2 SNEGSKA (reference sequence). This CDR3 comprises 10 residues. The V and J ends lost 6 bases and 6 bases respectively, with 7 bases between them.

This clone was seen a handful of times. In nucleotides, the CDR3 is TGTGCCAGTAGTGCCTTCAGGCAGCCCCAGCATTTT. Protein: CASSAFRQPQHF. The gene calls are TRBV19 and TRBJ1-5; unclear D gene. This CDR3 comprises 12 residues. Germline lookup yields CDR1 LNHDA and CDR2 SQIVND (reference sequence). V was cut by 5 bases and J by 7 bases, with 9 bases left in between.

The chain is built from TRBV2 and TRBJ2-7; D is perhaps TRBD2 (5 bases). There are 14 residues in the CDR3. V lost 3 bases to trimming and J lost 2 bases, with 11 bases between them. Germline CDR1 reads SNHLY; CDR2 reads FYNNEI. The CDR3 DNA is TGTGCCAGCAGTGACGGGATGACTACCTACGAGCAGTACTTC. It yields the protein CASSDGMTTYEQYF.

The chain joins TRBV7-9 to TRBJ1-1; weak D call: TRBD1 (5 bases). The V and J ends lost 5 bases and 5 bases respectively, with 9 bases between them. Germline values: CDR1 SEHNR, CDR2 FQNEAQ (reference sequence). This CDR3 has 12 amino acids. CDR3 bases: TGTGCCAGCAGCCCAGGGAGGACTGAAGCTTTCTTT. Translated: CASSPGRTEAFF.

This rearrangement joins TRBV5-1 to TRBJ2-7, with 7 bases lining up with TRBD1. CDR3 length equals 15 residues. Germline CDR1 is SGHRS and CDR2 is YFSETQ. The trim removed 4 bases at V and 0 bases at J, leaving 7 bases unmatched. This CDR3 is CASSPGQALSYEQYF. CDR3 in DNA: TGCGCCAGCAGCCCTGGACAGGCCCTCTCCTACGAGCAGTACTTC.

The V call is TRBV5-4, the J call TRBJ2-1; 15 positions match TRBD2. Germline trimming cut 3 bases from V and 9 bases from J; bases unmatched to any gene: 7. This CDR3 contains 16 residues. CDR1 and CDR2 (germline): SGHNT, YYREEE (reference sequence). CDR3 in DNA: TGTGCCAGCAGCTATGGACTAGCGGGGGGGAGGGGTGAGCAGTTCTTC. Its translation: CASSYGLAGGRGEQFF.

J is TRBJ2-1 and V is TRBV30; TRBD1 might be the D (6 bases). This CDR3 comprises 14 residues. Germline-derived CDR1 and CDR2 are GTSNPN and SVGIG (reference sequence). V was cut by 3 bases and J by 4 bases, with 13 bases left in between. CDR3 DNA: TGTGCCTGGAGAGTGGCAGGGGTTTACAATGAGCAGTTCTTC. Translated: CAWRVAGVYNEQFF.

CDR3 amino acids: CASSLFTDTQYF. In DNA, the CDR3 is TGTGCCAGCTCACTATTCACAGATACGCAGTATTTT. The chain couples TRBV18 to TRBJ2-3; no clear D gene. V gave up 4 bases and J gave up 2 bases, with 4 bases separating them. This CDR3 is 12 amino acids long. Germline CDR1 is KGHSH and CDR2 is LQKENI.

The V and J genes are TRBV2 and TRBJ1-5; D is ambiguous. This CDR3 is built from 15 residues. Trimming left V 6 bases short and J 3 bases short, with 15 bases between. The germline V gene has CDR1 SNHLY and CDR2 FYNNEI. CDR3 in amino acids: CASRGRRGTNQPQHF. Written as DNA, the CDR3 is TGTGCCAGCAGGGGGAGGCGGGGAACCAATCAGCCCCAGCATTTT.

The chain has TRBV9 and TRBJ1-2; the D is unclear. The germline V and J ends were trimmed by 4 bases and 7 bases, with 20 bases remaining between them. The CDR3 consists of 15 residues. Germline lookup yields CDR1 SGDLS and CDR2 YYNGEE. The CDR3 DNA follows: TGTGCCAGCAGCCAAGTGCCGGGGAAGGGCCGTGGCTACACCTTC. Residues: CASSQVPGKGRGYTF.

This clone has a handful of counts. The chain combines TRBV30 with TRBJ1-1; TRBD1 is a possible D gene (6 bases). The germline V gene has CDR1 GTSNPN and CDR2 SVGIG (reference sequence). Between the trimmed V and J ends, which lost 7 bases and 4 bases, there was a span of 10 bases. CDR3 size: 11 residues. CDR3 nucleotide sequence: TGTGCCTCGTCAGGGGCCACTGAAGCTTTCTTT. Translating it yields CASSGATEAFF.

The chain uses TRBV7-9 and TRBJ2-1; 8 bases are a match to TRBD2. With V trimmed by 1 base and J by 5 bases, 7 bases remained unmatched. Germline CDR1 SEHNR, CDR2 FQNEAQ (reference sequence). The CDR3 totals 16 residues. The CDR3, as DNA: TGTGCCAGCAGCTTAGAGGTGCGGGGGGAAAACAATGAGCAGTTCTTC. This codes for CASSLEVRGENNEQFF.

This sequence joins TRBV5-1 and TRBJ2-3; D is ambiguous. With 4 bases removed from V and 2 bases from J, the gap between germline ends came to 20 bases. This CDR3 contains 17 residues. The germline gives CDR1 SGHRS, CDR2 YFSETQ. CDR3 in DNA: TGCGCCAGCAGCCCCCGCCCGGAGATAAAATACACAGATACGCAGTATTTT. Residues: CASSPRPEIKYTDTQYF.

The rearrangement links TRBV6-1 to TRBJ2-5; D may be TRBD2 (5 bases). The J call may be incorrect, as the DNA end agrees better with TRBJ2-7. This CDR3 is built from 13 residues. Germline-derived CDR1 and CDR2 are MNHNS and SASEGT. The CDR3 nucleotides read TGTGCCAGCGCTCAGGAGGTGGTAGGCGAGCAGTACTTC. Protein product: CASAQEVVGEQYF.

As DNA, the CDR3 is TGTGCCAGCAGCACTACACCCCAGGGGGCGAGGGAACTGTTTTTT. It yields the protein CASSTTPQGARELFF. The chain carries TRBV21-1 and TRBJ1-4; the table's D call, TRBD1, was not checked against the DNA. TRBV21-1 corresponds to a pseudogene. This CDR3 has 15 amino acids.